This T cell receptor (beta chain) is from a study of cytomegalovirus exposure and HLA in healthy donors. Study-wide findings and caveats: Both high specificity and high sensitivity reportedly marked the classifier's diagnosis of cytomegalovirus status. TCR beta chains numbering more than 150 were designated cytomegalovirus-associated.

This table comes from immunoSEQ multiplex PCR, and its TCRdb copy is limited to in-frame clones, with some not included. The sample holds about 220,000 clones, about 90% seen once. Concerning this clone: The antigen is not known.

Germline loops: CDR1 SGDLS, CDR2 YYNGEE. Trimming left V 0 bases short and J 4 bases short, with 14 bases between. The CDR3 sequence is 16 residues long. Sequenced input: PBMCs. The chain employs TRBV9 and TRBJ2-1, with D possibly TRBD1 on 6 matching bases. The sequence was obtained from a woman aged 18-29 years in good health and CMV-seronegative. This CDR3 reads CASSVVGTPWYNEQFF. The CDR3, as DNA: TGTGCCAGCAGCGTAGTAGGGACACCCTGGTACAATGAGCAGTTCTTC.